Listed below are T cell receptor beta chains from one sample, sequenced in a study of human T cells and chemical hapten exposure. TCRdb re-called the RACE reads with MiXCR, one entry per CDR3 protein. The sample consists of roughly 380,000 distinct CDR3 sequences, around 6% of them appearing once. The sample here was whole blood, taken in connection with sensitization to the hapten diphenylcyclopropenone (DPC). Receptors originate from a woman aged 18-29 years with alopecia areata. Some clones in this sample may be carry-over from other donors' samples. Both conserved end residues are part of each CDR3. A D gene is named only where the DNA matches it firmly. The size of a clone is reported for some rows only, either as once, few or many, or as a class for expanded clones.

V gene: TRBV29-1
clone size: many
D gene: NA
J gene: TRBJ1-1
CDR3 DNA: TGCAGCGTTAGGGAGGGGATGGGCACTGAAGCTTTCTTT
CDR3 protein: CSVREGMGTEAFF

V gene: TRBV12-3/TRBV12-4
clone size: many
D gene: NA
J gene: TRBJ2-3
CDR3 DNA: NA
CDR3 protein: CASSSSGRTDTQYF

V gene: TRBV4-2
clone size: NA
D gene: NA
J gene: TRBJ2-1
CDR3 DNA: TGTGCCAGCAGCCAAGATCCGGTTGGTCAGTTCTTC
CDR3 protein: CASSQDPVGQFF

V gene: TRBV20-1
clone size: many
D gene: NA
J gene: TRBJ2-3
CDR3 DNA: TGCAGTGCGGACGAGAGGCGGGGTTTTAGCACAGATACGCAGTATTTT
CDR3 protein: CSADERRGFSTDTQYF

V gene: TRBV7-2
clone size: NA
D gene: NA
J gene: TRBJ2-1
CDR3 DNA: TGTGCCTATAAGGGGGTAGTCTACAATGAGCAGTTCTTC
CDR3 protein: CAYKGVVYNEQFF

V gene: TRBV20-1
clone size: NA
D gene: NA
J gene: TRBJ2-2
CDR3 DNA: TGCAGTGCTAGGGGGTATGGCACCGGGGAGCTGTTTTTT
CDR3 protein: CSARGYGTGELFF

V gene: TRBV20-1
clone size: few
D gene: NA
J gene: TRBJ2-1
CDR3 DNA: TGCAGTGCCCCGATCGCAGGGCTGCATGAGCAGTTCTTC
CDR3 protein: CSAPIAGLHEQFF

V gene: TRBV6-5
clone size: few
D gene: NA
J gene: TRBJ2-2
CDR3 DNA: TGTGCCAGCAGTTACTACCGACCGAACACCGGGGAGCTGTTTTTT
CDR3 protein: CASSYYRPNTGELFF

V gene: TRBV4-3
clone size: many
D gene: NA
J gene: TRBJ2-7
CDR3 DNA: TGCGCCAGCAGCCAAGTGGGGGACACCTCCTACGAGCAGTACTTC
CDR3 protein: CASSQVGDTSYEQYF

V gene: TRBV6-5
clone size: many
D gene: TRBD1
J gene: TRBJ1-5
CDR3 DNA: TGTGCCAGCAGTTACTCGAACAGGGGCGGCAATCAGCCCCAGCATTTT
CDR3 protein: CASSYSNRGGNQPQHF

V gene: TRBV29-1
clone size: many
D gene: TRBD1
J gene: TRBJ1-2
CDR3 DNA: TGCAGCGTTGACAGACGGACAGGGGGCGGCTACACCTTC
CDR3 protein: CSVDRRTGGGYTF

V gene: TRBV4-3
clone size: NA
D gene: NA
J gene: TRBJ2-3
CDR3 DNA: TGCGCCAGCAGCCAAGATGCGGACTCCAGGCGGCGTACAGATACGCAGTATTTT
CDR3 protein: CASSQDADSRRRTDTQYF

V gene: TRBV7-2
clone size: many
D gene: NA
J gene: TRBJ2-3
CDR3 DNA: TGTGCCAGCAGCCTCCGGGGGAACACAGATACGCAGTATTTT
CDR3 protein: CASSLRGNTDTQYF

V gene: TRBV5-1
clone size: NA
D gene: NA
J gene: TRBJ2-2
CDR3 DNA: TGCGCCAGCAGCTTGTGGCAGGGGCTAACCGGGGAGCTGTTTTTT
CDR3 protein: CASSLWQGLTGELFF

V gene: TRBV28
clone size: many
D gene: NA
J gene: TRBJ2-5
CDR3 DNA: TGTGCCAGCAGTTTAGACCCAATTCAACAAGAGACCCAGTACTTC
CDR3 protein: CASSLDPIQQETQYF

V gene: TRBV29-1
clone size: many
D gene: NA
J gene: TRBJ2-3
CDR3 DNA: TGCAGCGTCCCCCCCAGGGGGCGGGGGGATCCCGACACAGATACGCAGTATTTT
CDR3 protein: CSVPPRGRGDPDTDTQYF

V gene: TRBV6-5
clone size: many
D gene: NA
J gene: TRBJ1-5
CDR3 DNA: TGTGCCAGCAGTTACTCGACAGGAAGGGATCAGCCCCAGCATTTT
CDR3 protein: CASSYSTGRDQPQHF

V gene: TRBV19
clone size: NA
D gene: NA
J gene: TRBJ1-2
CDR3 DNA: TGTGCCAGTAACGGGTGGCGGGGAAGTCCGGATGGCTACACCTTC
CDR3 protein: CASNGWRGSPDGYTF

V gene: TRBV5-5
clone size: NA
D gene: TRBD1
J gene: TRBJ2-7
CDR3 DNA: TGTGCCAGCAGCTTGGGGACAGGGCTTTACGAGCAGTACTTC
CDR3 protein: CASSLGTGLYEQYF

V gene: TRBV12-3/TRBV12-4
clone size: many
D gene: NA
J gene: TRBJ1-6
CDR3 DNA: TGTGCCAGCAGCCCCCGACGCCCTCTCGGTTCACCCCTCCACTTT
CDR3 protein: CASSPRRPLGSPLHF

V gene: TRBV29-1
clone size: few
D gene: NA
J gene: TRBJ1-1
CDR3 DNA: TGCAGCGTTCGCCCCGGGGGAATGAACACTGAAGCTTTCTTT
CDR3 protein: CSVRPGGMNTEAFF

V gene: TRBV29-1
clone size: few
D gene: NA
J gene: TRBJ2-7
CDR3 DNA: TGCAGCGTTGAAAATGGGGACACCGTGGAGCAGTACTTC
CDR3 protein: CSVENGDTVEQYF

V gene: TRBV6-5
clone size: NA
D gene: NA
J gene: TRBJ2-7
CDR3 DNA: TGTGCCAGCAGTTACTCGGGACACCCGTCCTACGAGCAGTACTTC
CDR3 protein: CASSYSGHPSYEQYF

V gene: TRBV9
clone size: NA
D gene: TRBD1
J gene: TRBJ2-7
CDR3 DNA: TGTGCCAGCAGCGTAGCTGGGACAGGTGGCGAGCAGTACTTC
CDR3 protein: CASSVAGTGGEQYF

V gene: TRBV12-3/TRBV12-4
clone size: many
D gene: NA
J gene: TRBJ2-7
CDR3 DNA: TGTGCCAGCAGTTCTGGGGGCGCGGGCGAGCAGTACTTC
CDR3 protein: CASSSGGAGEQYF

V gene: TRBV7-2
clone size: few
D gene: NA
J gene: TRBJ1-1
CDR3 DNA: TGTGCCAGCAGCTTTTTAGGTGGCACTGAAGCTTTCTTT
CDR3 protein: CASSFLGGTEAFF

V gene: TRBV5-1
clone size: many
D gene: NA
J gene: TRBJ1-2
CDR3 DNA: TGCGCCAGCAAGGAAGAGGGATCCTATGGCTACACCTTC
CDR3 protein: CASKEEGSYGYTF

V gene: TRBV6-2/TRBV6-3
clone size: NA
D gene: TRBD2
J gene: TRBJ2-1
CDR3 DNA: TGTGCCAGTAGCGGGGCCTCCTACAATGAGCAGTTCTTC
CDR3 protein: CASSGASYNEQFF

V gene: TRBV5-1
clone size: many
D gene: TRBD2
J gene: TRBJ2-1
CDR3 DNA: TGCGCCAGCAGCTTGGCGGCTAGCGGCGTCAATGAGCAGTTCTTC
CDR3 protein: CASSLAASGVNEQFF

V gene: TRBV6-5
clone size: many
D gene: NA
J gene: TRBJ1-2
CDR3 DNA: TGTGCCAGCAGCGGGGATTATGGCTACACCTTC
CDR3 protein: CASSGDYGYTF

V gene: TRBV7-2
clone size: few
D gene: NA
J gene: TRBJ2-3
CDR3 DNA: TGTGCCAGCAGCCTAGGGACTCCGATACCCACAGATACGCAGTATTTT
CDR3 protein: CASSLGTPIPTDTQYF

V gene: TRBV27
clone size: many
D gene: NA
J gene: TRBJ2-3
CDR3 DNA: TGTGCCAGCAGTTTAGTGAGGGTGGCAGATACGCAGTATTTT
CDR3 protein: CASSLVRVADTQYF

V gene: TRBV10-3
clone size: many
D gene: NA
J gene: TRBJ1-3
CDR3 DNA: TGTGCCATCAGTGAGGCACTTGGAAACACCATATATTTT
CDR3 protein: CAISEALGNTIYF

V gene: TRBV29-1
clone size: NA
D gene: TRBD1
J gene: TRBJ2-3
CDR3 DNA: TGCAGCGGGACAGGGATATGGGACACAGATACGCAGTATTTT
CDR3 protein: CSGTGIWDTDTQYF

V gene: TRBV7-9
clone size: NA
D gene: TRBD2
J gene: TRBJ2-3
CDR3 DNA: TGTGCCACGAGTATAGCGGGGGGGCCTGACGATACGCAGTATTTT
CDR3 protein: CATSIAGGPDDTQYF

V gene: TRBV5-1
clone size: many
D gene: TRBD1
J gene: TRBJ1-4
CDR3 DNA: TGCGCCAGCAGCGAACAGGGGGCTCAGGAAAAACTGTTTTTT
CDR3 protein: CASSEQGAQEKLFF

V gene: TRBV7-2
clone size: few
D gene: NA
J gene: TRBJ2-7
CDR3 DNA: TGTGCCAGCAGCCACACCGTAGGCGAGCAGTACTTC
CDR3 protein: CASSHTVGEQYF

V gene: TRBV12-3/TRBV12-4
clone size: many
D gene: NA
J gene: TRBJ1-2
CDR3 DNA: TGTGCCAGCAGTTTCCGTCGCTCAACTAACTATGGCTACACCTTC
CDR3 protein: CASSFRRSTNYGYTF

V gene: TRBV4-3
clone size: few
D gene: NA
J gene: TRBJ1-1
CDR3 DNA: TGCGCCAGCAGCCAATCATTATTCGGGGGGCTCACTGAAGCTTTCTTT
CDR3 protein: CASSQSLFGGLTEAFF

V gene: TRBV20-1
clone size: NA
D gene: NA
J gene: TRBJ2-3
CDR3 DNA: TGCAGTGCTCCCCTTCCGGCGGGTAGCACAGATACGCAGTATTTT
CDR3 protein: CSAPLPAGSTDTQYF

V gene: TRBV5-1
clone size: many
D gene: NA
J gene: TRBJ1-5
CDR3 DNA: TGCGCCAGCCCAAAGGGTGTTCCGGGCCTTGTTAATCAGCCCCAGCATTTT
CDR3 protein: CASPKGVPGLVNQPQHF

V gene: TRBV6-6
clone size: many
D gene: NA
J gene: TRBJ1-6
CDR3 DNA: TGTGCCAGCAGTTACCGCACGGGGGCCAATTCACCCCTCCACTTT
CDR3 protein: CASSYRTGANSPLHF

V gene: TRBV7-2
clone size: many
D gene: NA
J gene: TRBJ1-2
CDR3 DNA: TGTGCCAGCAGCAAGGACACCTATGGCTACACCTTC
CDR3 protein: CASSKDTYGYTF

V gene: TRBV19
clone size: few
D gene: NA
J gene: TRBJ1-2
CDR3 DNA: TGTGCCAGTAGTCACAACGGGGGCCATGGCTACACCTTC
CDR3 protein: CASSHNGGHGYTF

V gene: TRBV6-5
clone size: many
D gene: NA
J gene: TRBJ2-6
CDR3 DNA: TGTGCCAGCAGTTCCCAGGGGGGTTCTGGGGCCAACGTCCTGACTTTC
CDR3 protein: CASSSQGGSGANVLTF